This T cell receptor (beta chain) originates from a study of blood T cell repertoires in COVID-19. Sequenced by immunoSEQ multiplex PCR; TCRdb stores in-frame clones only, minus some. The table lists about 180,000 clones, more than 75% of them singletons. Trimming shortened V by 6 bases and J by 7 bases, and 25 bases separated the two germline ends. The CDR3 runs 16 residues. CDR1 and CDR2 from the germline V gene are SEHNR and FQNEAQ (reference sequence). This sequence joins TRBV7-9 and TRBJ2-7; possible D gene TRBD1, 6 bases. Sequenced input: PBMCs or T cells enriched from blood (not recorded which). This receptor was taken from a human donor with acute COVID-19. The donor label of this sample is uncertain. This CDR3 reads CASSSLSQGAPREQYF. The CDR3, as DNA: TGTGCCAGCAGTTCCCTTTCACAGGGTGCCCCTAGGGAGCAGTACTTC.